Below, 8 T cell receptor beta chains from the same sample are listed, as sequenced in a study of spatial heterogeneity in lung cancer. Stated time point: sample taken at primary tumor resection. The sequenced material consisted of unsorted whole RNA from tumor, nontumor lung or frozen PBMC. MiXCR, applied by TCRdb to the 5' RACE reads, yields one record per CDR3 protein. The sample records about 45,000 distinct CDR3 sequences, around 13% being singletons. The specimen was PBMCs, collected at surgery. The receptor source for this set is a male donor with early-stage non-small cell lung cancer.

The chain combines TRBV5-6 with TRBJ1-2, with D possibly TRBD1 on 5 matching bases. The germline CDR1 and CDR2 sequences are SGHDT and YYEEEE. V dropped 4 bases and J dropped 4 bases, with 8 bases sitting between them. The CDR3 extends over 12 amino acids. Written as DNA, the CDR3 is TGTGCCAGCAGCCGGGACGGCTATGGCTACACCTTC. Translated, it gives CASSRDGYGYTF. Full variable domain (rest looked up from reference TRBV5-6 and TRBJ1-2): DAGVTQSPTHLIKTRGQQVTLRCSPKSGHDTVSWYQQALGQGPQFIFQYYEEEERQRGNFPDRFSGHQFPNYSSELNVNALLLGDSALYLCASSRDGYGYTFGSGTRLTVV.

CDR3 sequence reads: CASSSYPISEKLFF. CDR3 in DNA: TGTGCCAGCAGTTCCTACCCCATCTCTGAAAAACTGTTTTTT. J is TRBJ1-4 and V is TRBV12-3 or TRBV12-4; D uncertain. The CDR3 runs to 14 residues. V was clipped by 4 bases and J by 7 bases, with 13 bases between them.

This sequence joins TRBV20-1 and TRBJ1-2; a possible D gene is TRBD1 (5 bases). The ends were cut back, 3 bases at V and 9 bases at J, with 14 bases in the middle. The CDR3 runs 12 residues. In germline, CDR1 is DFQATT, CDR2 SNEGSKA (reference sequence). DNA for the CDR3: TGCAGTGCTAGTCCGGCCGGGACCAGCTACACCTTC. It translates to CSASPAGTSYTF.

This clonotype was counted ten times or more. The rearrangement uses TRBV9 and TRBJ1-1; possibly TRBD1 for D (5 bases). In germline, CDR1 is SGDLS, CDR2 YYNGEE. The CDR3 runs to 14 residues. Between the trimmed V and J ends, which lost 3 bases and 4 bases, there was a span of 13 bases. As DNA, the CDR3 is TGTGCCAGCAGCGCGGGGGTCGAGGTCACTGAAGCTTTCTTT. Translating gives CASSAGVEVTEAFF.

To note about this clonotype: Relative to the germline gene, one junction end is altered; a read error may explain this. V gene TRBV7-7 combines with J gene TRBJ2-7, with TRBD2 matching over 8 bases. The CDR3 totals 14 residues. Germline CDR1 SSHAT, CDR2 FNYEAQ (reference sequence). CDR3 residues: CASSLAGQGYEQYF. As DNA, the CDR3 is TGTGCTAGCAGCTTAGCGGGGCAGGGCTACGAGCAGTACTTC.

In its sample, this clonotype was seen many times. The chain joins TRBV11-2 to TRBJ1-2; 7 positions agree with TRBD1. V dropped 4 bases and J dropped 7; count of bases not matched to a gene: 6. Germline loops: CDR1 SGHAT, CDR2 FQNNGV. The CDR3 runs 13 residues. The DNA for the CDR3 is TGTGCCAGCAGCTCGGGACAGTGGGCTGGCTACACCTTC. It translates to CASSSGQWAGYTF.

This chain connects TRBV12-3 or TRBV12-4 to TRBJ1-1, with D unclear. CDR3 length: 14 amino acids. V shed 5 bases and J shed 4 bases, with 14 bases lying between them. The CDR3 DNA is TGTGCCAGCAGTACTTTTGGGGTGAGCACTGAAGCTTTCTTT. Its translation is CASSTFGVSTEAFF.

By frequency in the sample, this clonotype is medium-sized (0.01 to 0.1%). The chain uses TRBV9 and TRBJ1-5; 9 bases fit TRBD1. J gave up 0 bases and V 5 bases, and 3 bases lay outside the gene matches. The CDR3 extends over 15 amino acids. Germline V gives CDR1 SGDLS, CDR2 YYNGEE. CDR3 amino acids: CASRGQGDSNQPQHF. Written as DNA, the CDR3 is TGTGCCAGCAGGGGACAGGGAGATAGCAATCAGCCCCAGCATTTT. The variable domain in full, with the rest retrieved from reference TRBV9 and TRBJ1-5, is DSGVTQTPKHLITATGQRVTLRCSPRSGDLSVYWYQQSLDQGLQFLIQYYNGEERAKGNILERFSAQQFPDLHSELNLSSLELGDSALYFCASRGQGDSNQPQHFGDGTRLSIL.